The present TCR beta chain was sequenced within a study of chronic HIV infection and antiretroviral therapy. V was trimmed by 2 bases and J by 7 bases, leaving 5 bases between them. The CDR3 runs to 12 residues. In germline, CDR1 is LGHDT, CDR2 YNNKEL (reference sequence). TCRdb redid the calling of the 5' RACE reads with MiXCR, one entry per CDR3 protein. The table shows more than 40,000 distinct CDR3 sequences, with about 18% occurring only once. Source material: peripheral blood. This TCR was recovered from an adult who had HIV and had not received antiretroviral therapy, or was an uninfected healthy control (not recorded which). This chain joins TRBV3-1 and TRBJ1-4; D is unclear. In nucleotides, the CDR3 is TGTGCCAGCAGCCAATCGGGTGAAAAACTGTTTTTT. It translates to CASSQSGEKLFF.